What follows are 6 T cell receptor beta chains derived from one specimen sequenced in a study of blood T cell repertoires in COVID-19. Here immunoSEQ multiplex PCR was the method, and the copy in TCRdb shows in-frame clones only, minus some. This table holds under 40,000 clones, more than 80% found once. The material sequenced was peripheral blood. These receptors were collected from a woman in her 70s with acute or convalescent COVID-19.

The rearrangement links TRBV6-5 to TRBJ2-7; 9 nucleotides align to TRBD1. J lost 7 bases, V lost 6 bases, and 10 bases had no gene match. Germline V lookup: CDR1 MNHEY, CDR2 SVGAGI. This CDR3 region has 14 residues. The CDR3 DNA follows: TGTGCCAGCAGAACAACCCGGACAGGGGAAGAGCAGTACTTC. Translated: CASRTTRTGEEQYF.

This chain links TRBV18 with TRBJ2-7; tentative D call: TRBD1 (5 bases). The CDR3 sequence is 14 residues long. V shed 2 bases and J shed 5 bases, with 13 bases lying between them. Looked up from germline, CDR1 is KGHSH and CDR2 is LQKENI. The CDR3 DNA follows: TGTGCCAGCTCACCATGGACACGACCCGACGAGCAGTACTTC. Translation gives CASSPWTRPDEQYF.

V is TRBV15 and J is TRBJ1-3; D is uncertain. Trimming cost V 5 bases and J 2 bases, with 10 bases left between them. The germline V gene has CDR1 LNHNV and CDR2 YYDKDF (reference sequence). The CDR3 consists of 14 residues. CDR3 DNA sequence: TGTGCCACCAGCTTACAGAATCCTGGAAACACCATATATTTT. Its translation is CATSLQNPGNTIYF. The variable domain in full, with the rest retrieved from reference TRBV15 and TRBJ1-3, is DAMVIQNPRYQVTQFGKPVTLSCSQTLNHNVMYWYQQKSSQAPKLLFHYYDKDFNNEADTPDNFQSRRPNTSFCFLDIRSPGLGDTAMYLCATSLQNPGNTIYFGEGSWLTVV.

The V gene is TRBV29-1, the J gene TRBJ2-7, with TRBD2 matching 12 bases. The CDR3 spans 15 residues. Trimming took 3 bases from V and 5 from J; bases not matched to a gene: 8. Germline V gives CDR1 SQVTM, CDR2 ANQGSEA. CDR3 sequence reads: CSVEIGLAGPNEQYF. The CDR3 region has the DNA TGCAGCGTTGAGATAGGACTAGCGGGACCCAACGAGCAGTACTTC.

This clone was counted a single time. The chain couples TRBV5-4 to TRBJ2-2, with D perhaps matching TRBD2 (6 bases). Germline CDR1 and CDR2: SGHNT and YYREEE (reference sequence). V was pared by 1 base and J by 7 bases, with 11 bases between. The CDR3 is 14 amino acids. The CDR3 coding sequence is TGTGCCAGCAGCTTGTCGGGGGATTTCGGGGAGCTGTTTTTT. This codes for CASSLSGDFGELFF.

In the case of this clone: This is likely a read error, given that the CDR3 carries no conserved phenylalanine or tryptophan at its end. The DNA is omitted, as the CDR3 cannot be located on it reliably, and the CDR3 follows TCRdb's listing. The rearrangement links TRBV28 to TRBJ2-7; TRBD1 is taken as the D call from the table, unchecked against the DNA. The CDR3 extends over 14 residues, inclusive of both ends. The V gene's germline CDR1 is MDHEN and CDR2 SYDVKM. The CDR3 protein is CASIPGQGPLRLYY.